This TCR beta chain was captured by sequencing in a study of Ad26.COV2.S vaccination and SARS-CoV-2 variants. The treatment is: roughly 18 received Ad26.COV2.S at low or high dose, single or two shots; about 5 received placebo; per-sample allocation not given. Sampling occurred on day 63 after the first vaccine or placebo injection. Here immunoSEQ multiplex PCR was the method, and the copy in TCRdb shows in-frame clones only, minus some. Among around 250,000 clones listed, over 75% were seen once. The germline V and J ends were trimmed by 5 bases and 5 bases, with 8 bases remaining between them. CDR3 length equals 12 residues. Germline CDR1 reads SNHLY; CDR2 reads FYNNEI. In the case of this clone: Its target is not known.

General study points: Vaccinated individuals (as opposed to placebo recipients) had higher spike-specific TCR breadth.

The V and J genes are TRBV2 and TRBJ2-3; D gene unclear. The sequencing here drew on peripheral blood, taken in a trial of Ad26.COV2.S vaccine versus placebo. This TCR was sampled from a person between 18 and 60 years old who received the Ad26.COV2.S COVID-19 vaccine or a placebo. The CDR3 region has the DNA TGTGCCAGCAGTTCCCAAGGAGATACGCAGTATTTT. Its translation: CASSSQGDTQYF. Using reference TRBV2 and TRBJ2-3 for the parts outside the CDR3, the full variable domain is EPEVTQTPSHQVTQMGQEVILRCVPISNHLYFYWYRQILGQKVEFLVSFYNNEISEKSEIFDDQFSVERPDGSNFTLKIRSTKLEDSAMYFCASSSQGDTQYFGPGTRLTVL.